What follows is one TCR beta chain and its context. This record belongs to a study of blood T cell repertoires in COVID-19. Study-level information: COVID-19 samples, acute and convalescent, were from the United States, Italy and Spain.

This CDR3 contains 15 residues. Germline values: CDR1 MNHEY, CDR2 SVGEGT. Trimming shortened V by 5 bases and J by 1 base, and 14 bases separated the two germline ends. Per the study methods: Amplification of reference gene primers provided the estimated nucleated cell counts. Clones were read by immunoSEQ multiplex PCR, and TCRdb kept only the in-frame ones, dropping some. V, J and clone size derive from that table, while D and trimming were established from the DNA sequence. This table holds 180,000 or so clones, roughly 80% found once. The sequenced material came from peripheral blood. The sequence derives from a woman in her sixties or seventies with acute or convalescent COVID-19. The chain has TRBV6-2 or TRBV6-3 and TRBJ1-2, with a tentative D call TRBD1 (6 bases). This chain's CDR3 is CASSRAMDSNYGYTF. As DNA, the CDR3 is TGTGCCAGCAGTAGGGCAATGGACAGTAACTATGGCTACACCTTC.